The rows below give T cell receptor beta chains drawn from one sample of a study of cytotoxic CD8 clonotypes in ibrutinib-treated CLL. Profiling relied on immunoSEQ multiplex PCR, and the TCRdb table lists in-frame clones only, not all of them. The sample records around 150,000 clones, around 82% being singletons. The specimen was PBMCs, collected after 36 months of ibrutinib treatment. Receptors were obtained from a human donor with chronic lymphocytic leukemia. Both conserved end residues are part of each CDR3. The D gene is left open where the match is weak.

>TRBV9|.|TRBJ1-1
CASSVGPSRMNTEAFF
>TRBV7-9|.|TRBJ2-5
CASSSRPSQETQYF
>TRBV30|.|TRBJ1-1
CACQTQMNTEAFF
>TRBV6-1|TRBD1|TRBJ1-3
CASSASGGPRNTIYF
>TRBV5-1|TRBD2|TRBJ2-3
CASSWPGLAGDTDTQYF
>TRBV15|.|TRBJ2-3
CATSRDSLGLSTDTQYF
>TRBV5-6|.|TRBJ1-5
CASSLAGVSGNQPQHF
>TRBV6-1|TRBD1|TRBJ1-4
CATTTGREKLFF
>TRBV6-1|.|TRBJ1-4
CASSLRDAGEKLFF
>TRBV5-1|.|TRBJ2-2
CASSSITGELFF
>TRBV4-1|.|TRBJ2-2
CASSQVGEAGELFF
>TRBV28|TRBD1|TRBJ1-5
CASTGTGGAQPQHF
>TRBV5-1|.|TRBJ2-7
CASSLFQYEQYF
>TRBV4-1|.|TRBJ1-6
CASSQDWGTGLAYNSPLHF
>TRBV10-3|.|TRBJ2-5
CATRERGNQETQYF
>TRBV27|.|TRBJ1-1
CASSLGDRNTEAFF
>TRBV4-1|.|TRBJ1-5
CASSQVTNQPQHF
>TRBV7-8|.|TRBJ1-1
CASSLGRIGAFF
>TRBV5-1|.|TRBJ1-3
CASSLPSGRSGNTIYF
>TRBV20-1|.|TRBJ1-1
CSAALITEAFF
>TRBV28|.|TRBJ1-1
CASIGHTEAFF
>TRBV7-9|.|TRBJ2-7
CASSLVSGIAYEQYF
>TRBV7-8|.|TRBJ1-1
CASSSQRVSEAFF
>TRBV28|.|TRBJ1-5
CASSFIKETAQPQHF
>TRBV10-1|.|TRBJ2-7
CASSDRVDHEQYF
>TRBV6-5|.|TRBJ1-3
CASSAGFFSGNTIYF
>TRBV18|.|TRBJ2-5
CASSGEMETQYF
>TRBV7-8|.|TRBJ1-3
CASSMDSRNTIYF
>TRBV2|TRBD1|TRBJ2-7
CASSGTGYEQYF
>TRBV18|.|TRBJ1-4
CASSPREGGGWIEKLFF
>TRBV4-1|TRBD1|TRBJ2-7
CASSQEGQSYEQYF
>TRBV9|.|TRBJ1-2
CASSVGYPGANYGYTF
>TRBV11-2|TRBD1|TRBJ2-7
CASSLDLTGPYEQYF
>TRBV13|TRBD1|TRBJ1-2
CASSPGQGAQGYTF
>TRBV9|TRBD1|TRBJ2-3
CASSATGSTDTQYF
>TRBV5-1|TRBD1|TRBJ1-4
CASSPRDRAEKLFF
>TRBV6-6|.|TRBJ1-4
CASEQGRAEKLFF
>TRBV10-1|.|TRBJ2-7
CASSESIGPSYEQYF
>TRBV19|.|TRBJ2-7
CASSNRVEEQYF
>TRBV14|.|TRBJ1-2
CASSQDGEYGYTF
>TRBV5-5|.|TRBJ2-7
CASSPNRWGSSYEQYF
>TRBV7-9|.|TRBJ2-1
CASSPFAVNEQFF
>TRBV10-3|TRBD1|TRBJ1-1
CAISGRTGMNTEAFF
>TRBV2|TRBD1|TRBJ2-3
CASRGQGEDTQYF
>TRBV10-2|TRBD1|TRBJ1-5
CASRGQGNFNQPQHF
>TRBV30|.|TRBJ1-6
CAWLAYNSPLHF
>TRBV19|.|TRBJ1-3
CASSTGRAGNTIYF
>TRBV4-1|TRBD1|TRBJ2-7
CASSGRTGGNSYEQYF
>TRBV4-1|TRBD2|TRBJ2-5
CASSQGLADFQETQYF
>TRBV2|.|TRBJ1-1
CASRWTVATEAFF
>TRBV27|.|TRBJ1-2
CASSLSREGYGYTF
>TRBV21-1|.|TRBJ2-5
CASSILARKQTQYF
>TRBV6-4|.|TRBJ1-1
CASSLEEYTEAFF
>TRBV11-2|TRBD1|TRBJ1-6
CASSLSRGDSPLHF